The 2 T cell receptor beta chains below come from one sample, sequenced in a study of prognosis after radiotherapy for stage I lung cancer. CDR3 of TCR beta was amplified from genomic DNA via a two-round multiplex PCR. The authors ran first-round PCR with primers specific to each TRBV and TRBJ gene. TCRdb passed the multiplex PCR reads through MiXCR, listing each CDR3 protein once. Found here are tens of thousands of distinct CDR3 sequences, about 45% of them singletons; the top ten hold around 14%. The source material was PBMCs, sampled before or after stereotactic body radiation therapy (not recorded which). The source of these receptors is a donor aged 50 or older with non-small cell lung cancer.

The chain employs TRBV6-2 or TRBV6-3 and TRBJ1-3; no clear D gene. The CDR3 length is 14 residues. V dropped 5 bases and J dropped 3 bases, with 11 bases sitting between them. In germline, CDR1 is MNHEY, CDR2 SVGEGT. The CDR3 sequence: CASSEDDLGNTIYF. CDR3 nucleotide sequence: TGTGCCAGCAGTGAGGACGATCTTGGAAACACCATATATTTT.

Turning to this clonotype: A much larger clone sits a single nucleotide away, making a read error possible. The genes are TRBV2 and TRBJ1-1, with TRBD1 matching over 7 bases. The CDR3 runs to 14 residues. Germline CDR1 and CDR2: SNHLY and FYNNEI. The CDR3 protein is CAIPPAGGNTEALF. The DNA for the CDR3 is TGTGCCATCCCCCCGGCAGGGGGGAACACTGAAGCTCTCTTT.